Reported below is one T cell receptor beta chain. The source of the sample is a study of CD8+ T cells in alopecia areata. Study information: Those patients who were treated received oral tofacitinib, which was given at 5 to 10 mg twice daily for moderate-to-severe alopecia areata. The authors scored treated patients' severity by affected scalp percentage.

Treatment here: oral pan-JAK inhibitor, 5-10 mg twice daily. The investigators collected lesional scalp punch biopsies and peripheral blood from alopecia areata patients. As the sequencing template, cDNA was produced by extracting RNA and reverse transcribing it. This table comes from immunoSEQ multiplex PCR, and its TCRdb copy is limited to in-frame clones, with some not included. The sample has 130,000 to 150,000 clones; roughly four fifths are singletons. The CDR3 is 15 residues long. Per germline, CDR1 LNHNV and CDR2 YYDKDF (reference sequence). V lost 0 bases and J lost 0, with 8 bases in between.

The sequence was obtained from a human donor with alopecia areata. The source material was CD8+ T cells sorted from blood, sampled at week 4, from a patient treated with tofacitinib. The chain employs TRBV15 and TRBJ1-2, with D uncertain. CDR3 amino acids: CATSRDWQSNYGYTF. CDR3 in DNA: TGTGCCACCAGCAGAGATTGGCAGTCTAACTATGGCTACACCTTC.